A selection of T cell receptor beta chains follows, all from one sample in a study of shared clonotypes between healthy human individuals. Using immunoSEQ multiplex PCR, the repertoire was profiled, and TCRdb retains in-frame clones only, with some absent. This table holds about 2.4 million clones, 80% to 95% found once. Material: naive CD4+ T cells from PBMCs. These TCRs come from a man in his late teens or twenties in good health. Some clones in this sample may be carry-over from other donors' samples. Each CDR3 is given with its conserved first and last residue. Fields, in order: clone size, V gene, CDR3 protein. Part of the rows lack a size; the others show once, few, many or a class for expanded clones.

clone size: -; V gene: TRBV30; CDR3 protein: CAWSERGAGADQPQHF
clone size: -; V gene: TRBV15; CDR3 protein: CATSMGWAPNLGNEQFF
clone size: -; V gene: TRBV11-2; CDR3 protein: CASSLPWAGANTGELFF
clone size: -; V gene: TRBV11-2; CDR3 protein: CASSISGQRETQYF
clone size: few; V gene: TRBV4-1; CDR3 protein: CASSQGGEGPQHF
clone size: -; V gene: TRBV6-1; CDR3 protein: CASSEAGGPSEQYF
clone size: -; V gene: TRBV25-1; CDR3 protein: CASNIQGAETQYF
clone size: -; V gene: TRBV28; CDR3 protein: CASSSSGTGGITEAFF
clone size: -; V gene: TRBV7-2; CDR3 protein: CASTSQIGGYYNEQFF
clone size: -; V gene: TRBV28; CDR3 protein: CASSSPADRVSNQPQHF
clone size: -; V gene: TRBV25-1; CDR3 protein: CASSDPGGEKETQYF
clone size: -; V gene: TRBV7-6; CDR3 protein: CASSFGGEDYEQYF
clone size: once; V gene: TRBV28; CDR3 protein: CASSLSDAGANVLTF
clone size: -; V gene: TRBV28; CDR3 protein: CASSLIGHEQFF
clone size: -; V gene: TRBV6-5; CDR3 protein: CASSSPGADTQYF
clone size: -; V gene: TRBV7-9; CDR3 protein: CASSLTREADYGYTF
clone size: once; V gene: TRBV7-2; CDR3 protein: CASSQTSGLQETQYF
clone size: -; V gene: TRBV2; CDR3 protein: CASIKAGLTPYEQYF
clone size: -; V gene: TRBV6-1; CDR3 protein: CASSEAPYNEQFF
clone size: -; V gene: TRBV15; CDR3 protein: CATRSLRLAEAFF
clone size: -; V gene: TRBV30; CDR3 protein: CAWSGGGTVRSSYEQYF
clone size: once; V gene: TRBV18; CDR3 protein: CASSPSRGDLEAFF
clone size: -; V gene: TRBV19; CDR3 protein: CASSNLRDSANYGYTF
clone size: -; V gene: TRBV18; CDR3 protein: CASSSIGGQDNQPQHF
clone size: -; V gene: TRBV6-6; CDR3 protein: CASRHTGNNSPLHF
clone size: -; V gene: TRBV30; CDR3 protein: CAWDGTGYEQFF
clone size: once; V gene: TRBV19; CDR3 protein: CASSPRDRGYYGYTF
clone size: -; V gene: TRBV6-6; CDR3 protein: CASSYVGAIVGEQYF
clone size: -; V gene: TRBV27; CDR3 protein: CASSLSMGSAQGVYGYTF
clone size: -; V gene: TRBV28; CDR3 protein: CATLGTSLGTDTQYF
clone size: once; V gene: TRBV19; CDR3 protein: CASSIDRWGHTGELFF
clone size: -; V gene: TRBV18; CDR3 protein: CASSPQQGAGEQYF
clone size: -; V gene: TRBV28; CDR3 protein: CASSYPGQGAGQPQHF
clone size: -; V gene: TRBV5-1; CDR3 protein: CASSSPDTVAETQYF
clone size: -; V gene: TRBV28; CDR3 protein: CALSGGSTDTQYF
clone size: once; V gene: TRBV18; CDR3 protein: CASSGQGVEGTEAFF
clone size: -; V gene: TRBV14; CDR3 protein: CASSPQTGEPQHF
clone size: once; V gene: TRBV11-2; CDR3 protein: CASSSSTGADEQFF
clone size: few; V gene: TRBV2; CDR3 protein: CASSPTRTGQPQHF